These T cell receptor beta chains were read from a single sample in a study of OX40 agonist ivuxolimab in advanced cancers. Sequenced by immunoSEQ multiplex PCR; TCRdb stores in-frame clones only, minus some. The data show 42,000 or so clones, with approximately 90% seen just once and under 5.5% held by the top ten. The material sequenced was CD4+ or CD8+ T cells sorted from blood, taken in a trial of the OX40 agonist ivuxolimab. All receptors derive from an adult with an advanced solid tumor such as melanoma, head and neck, liver or kidney cancer. CDR3s include the opening cysteine and the closing phenylalanine or tryptophan. D genes are given only for firm matches. Some rows have no size entry. The others give once, few or many, or a class for an expanded clone.

V gene: TRBV7-2
clone size: NA
J gene: TRBJ2-7
D gene: NA
CDR3 protein: CASSRRASYEQYF
CDR3 DNA: TGTGCCAGCAGCCGCAGGGCCTCCTACGAGCAGTATTTC

V gene: TRBV6-1
clone size: NA
J gene: TRBJ2-1
D gene: TRBD2
CDR3 protein: CASSARAGGVEQFF
CDR3 DNA: TGTGCCAGCAGTGCGCGGGCGGGGGGGGTTGAGCAGTTCTTC

V gene: TRBV11-2
clone size: NA
J gene: TRBJ1-4
D gene: NA
CDR3 protein: CASSLAAYEKLFF
CDR3 DNA: TGTGCCAGCAGCTTAGCGGCCTATGAAAAACTGTTTTTT

V gene: TRBV5-1
clone size: once
J gene: TRBJ2-1
D gene: TRBD2
CDR3 protein: CASSLLGTSVDEQFF
CDR3 DNA: TGCGCCAGCAGCTTGTTGGGGACTAGCGTCGATGAGCAGTTCTTC

V gene: TRBV7-3
clone size: NA
J gene: TRBJ2-5
D gene: TRBD2
CDR3 protein: CASSWLAGGETQYF
CDR3 DNA: TGTGCCAGCAGCTGGCTAGCGGGGGGAGAGACCCAGTACTTC

V gene: TRBV5-8
clone size: NA
J gene: TRBJ1-5
D gene: NA
CDR3 protein: CASSRTASNQPQHF
CDR3 DNA: TGTGCCAGCAGCCGGACAGCTAGCAATCAGCCCCAGCATTTT

V gene: TRBV5-1
clone size: NA
J gene: TRBJ2-3
D gene: NA
CDR3 protein: CASSFEGNGGTDTQYF
CDR3 DNA: TGCGCCAGCAGCTTTGAGGGCAACGGAGGCACAGATACGCAGTATTTT

V gene: TRBV7-8
clone size: NA
J gene: TRBJ2-7
D gene: TRBD2
CDR3 protein: CASSLVAGGASSYEQYF
CDR3 DNA: TGTGCCAGCAGCTTGGTGGCGGGAGGGGCAAGCTCCTACGAGCAGTACTTC

V gene: TRBV19
clone size: once
J gene: TRBJ2-7
D gene: TRBD1
CDR3 protein: CASSGSTGGSSREQYF
CDR3 DNA: TGTGCCAGTAGTGGAAGTACAGGGGGATCATCTCGCGAGCAGTACTTC

V gene: TRBV7-2
clone size: NA
J gene: TRBJ2-5
D gene: TRBD2
CDR3 protein: CASSLRLAGGPDQETQYF
CDR3 DNA: TGTGCCAGCAGCTTAAGACTAGCGGGGGGGCCTGACCAAGAGACCCAGTACTTC

V gene: TRBV10-3
clone size: NA
J gene: TRBJ1-4
D gene: TRBD1
CDR3 protein: CATATGGRFEKLFF
CDR3 DNA: TGTGCCACGGCCACAGGGGGAAGGTTTGAAAAACTGTTTTTT

V gene: TRBV18
clone size: NA
J gene: TRBJ1-3
D gene: NA
CDR3 protein: CASSPFQFGSGNTIYF
CDR3 DNA: TGTGCCAGCTCACCCTTCCAGTTCGGCTCTGGAAACACCATATATTTT

V gene: TRBV29-1
clone size: NA
J gene: TRBJ2-1
D gene: NA
CDR3 protein: CSVELRGKQFF
CDR3 DNA: TGCAGCGTTGAATTAAGGGGAAAGCAGTTCTTC

V gene: TRBV7-8
clone size: once
J gene: TRBJ2-5
D gene: TRBD2
CDR3 protein: CASSLVGLAVETQYF
CDR3 DNA: TGTGCCAGCAGCTTAGTGGGGCTAGCGGTAGAGACCCAGTACTTC

V gene: TRBV2
clone size: NA
J gene: TRBJ2-7
D gene: NA
CDR3 protein: CASSEAPVYEQYF
CDR3 DNA: TGTGCCAGCAGTGAAGCACCGGTATACGAGCAGTACTTC

V gene: TRBV29-1
clone size: NA
J gene: TRBJ2-5
D gene: NA
CDR3 protein: CSARRAGETQYF
CDR3 DNA: TGCAGCGCTCGGCGGGCCGGGGAGACCCAGTACTTC

V gene: TRBV28
clone size: NA
J gene: TRBJ1-4
D gene: NA
CDR3 protein: CASNVGPGATNEKLFF
CDR3 DNA: TGTGCCAGCAACGTAGGGCCAGGAGCAACTAATGAAAAACTGTTTTTT

V gene: TRBV28
clone size: NA
J gene: TRBJ1-2
D gene: NA
CDR3 protein: CASSFRDGYTF
CDR3 DNA: TGTGCCAGCAGCTTCAGGGATGGCTACACCTTC

V gene: TRBV19
clone size: NA
J gene: TRBJ1-2
D gene: NA
CDR3 protein: CASSPQEGDGYTF
CDR3 DNA: TGTGCCAGTAGCCCCCAGGAGGGGGATGGCTACACCTTC

V gene: TRBV29-1
clone size: NA
J gene: TRBJ2-1
D gene: NA
CDR3 protein: CSADTRLGEQFF
CDR3 DNA: TGCAGCGCCGACACTAGGCTCGGCGAGCAGTTCTTC

V gene: TRBV5-1
clone size: NA
J gene: TRBJ1-1
D gene: TRBD1
CDR3 protein: CASSRVVTGPLNTEAFF
CDR3 DNA: TGCGCCAGCAGCCGTGTCGTGACAGGGCCCTTGAACACTGAAGCTTTCTTT

V gene: TRBV19
clone size: NA
J gene: TRBJ2-7
D gene: NA
CDR3 protein: CASTQTLGTYEQYF
CDR3 DNA: TGTGCCAGTACCCAGACCCTGGGCACCTACGAGCAGTACTTC

V gene: TRBV6-4
clone size: NA
J gene: TRBJ2-3
D gene: NA
CDR3 protein: CASSDSRGGTDTQYF
CDR3 DNA: TGTGCCAGCAGTGACTCAAGGGGTGGGACAGATACGCAGTATTTT

V gene: TRBV7-3
clone size: NA
J gene: TRBJ2-1
D gene: NA
CDR3 protein: CASSLTLAEAYNEQFF
CDR3 DNA: TGTGCCAGCAGCTTAACGTTAGCGGAGGCCTACAATGAGCAGTTCTTC

V gene: TRBV2
clone size: NA
J gene: TRBJ2-1
D gene: NA
CDR3 protein: CASSESGYWYEQFF
CDR3 DNA: TGTGCCAGCAGTGAATCAGGGTATTGGTATGAGCAGTTCTTC

V gene: TRBV7-9
clone size: NA
J gene: TRBJ2-2
D gene: TRBD1
CDR3 protein: CASSLRPGQGNTGELFF
CDR3 DNA: TGTGCCAGCAGCCTACGACCGGGACAGGGGAACACCGGGGAGCTGTTTTTT

V gene: TRBV18
clone size: NA
J gene: TRBJ1-1
D gene: NA
CDR3 protein: CASSPPSREEAFF
CDR3 DNA: TGTGCCAGCTCACCACCCTCGAGAGAAGAAGCTTTCTTT

V gene: TRBV6-1
clone size: NA
J gene: TRBJ1-1
D gene: NA
CDR3 protein: CASSTRTPGTEAFF
CDR3 DNA: TGTGCCAGCAGTACCCGGACACCAGGCACTGAAGCTTTCTTT

V gene: TRBV30
clone size: NA
J gene: TRBJ2-7
D gene: TRBD1
CDR3 protein: CAWSVGQGAHEQYF
CDR3 DNA: TGTGCCTGGAGTGTGGGACAGGGGGCCCACGAGCAGTACTTC

V gene: TRBV4-2
clone size: NA
J gene: TRBJ1-5
D gene: TRBD1
CDR3 protein: CASSQGTGNGNQPQHF
CDR3 DNA: TGTGCCAGCAGCCAAGGGACAGGGAACGGTAATCAGCCCCAGCATTTT

V gene: TRBV10-3
clone size: NA
J gene: TRBJ1-5
D gene: NA
CDR3 protein: CAISEMAGGNQPQHF
CDR3 DNA: TGTGCCATCAGTGAGATGGCAGGGGGCAATCAGCCCCAGCATTTT

V gene: TRBV10-3
clone size: NA
J gene: TRBJ2-2
D gene: TRBD1
CDR3 protein: CAISESRTGNTGELFF
CDR3 DNA: TGTGCCATCAGTGAGTCAAGGACAGGGAACACCGGGGAGCTGTTTTTT

V gene: TRBV18
clone size: once
J gene: TRBJ2-3
D gene: NA
CDR3 protein: CASSPQDPSTDTQYF
CDR3 DNA: TGTGCCAGCTCACCACAGGACCCTAGCACAGATACGCAGTATTTT

V gene: TRBV28
clone size: NA
J gene: TRBJ1-5
D gene: TRBD1
CDR3 protein: CASSHDRGVGQPQHF
CDR3 DNA: TGTGCCAGCAGTCACGACAGGGGCGTCGGTCAGCCCCAGCATTTT

V gene: TRBV5-1
clone size: NA
J gene: TRBJ1-3
D gene: NA
CDR3 protein: CASSLGAGRAGNTIYF
CDR3 DNA: TGCGCCAGCAGCTTGGGGGCCGGGAGAGCTGGAAACACCATATATTTT

V gene: TRBV30
clone size: NA
J gene: TRBJ1-2
D gene: NA
CDR3 protein: CAWAGNYGYTF
CDR3 DNA: TGTGCCTGGGCAGGGAACTATGGCTACACCTTC

V gene: TRBV4-1
clone size: NA
J gene: TRBJ1-4
D gene: TRBD1
CDR3 protein: CTSSQEQQGDEKLFF
CDR3 DNA: TGCACCAGCAGCCAAGAACAACAGGGGGATGAAAAACTGTTTTTT

V gene: TRBV9
clone size: NA
J gene: TRBJ1-1
D gene: NA
CDR3 protein: CASSEGMNTEAFF
CDR3 DNA: TGTGCCAGCAGTGAGGGGATGAACACTGAAGCTTTCTTT

V gene: TRBV29-1
clone size: NA
J gene: TRBJ2-1
D gene: NA
CDR3 protein: CSVLGEVAAGNEQFF
CDR3 DNA: TGCAGCGTCCTCGGAGAGGTAGCGGCGGGTAATGAGCAGTTCTTC

V gene: TRBV4-1
clone size: NA
J gene: TRBJ2-2
D gene: TRBD1
CDR3 protein: CASSRDRANTGELFF
CDR3 DNA: TGCGCCAGCAGCCGAGACAGGGCGAACACCGGGGAGCTGTTTTTT

V gene: TRBV30
clone size: NA
J gene: TRBJ1-2
D gene: TRBD1
CDR3 protein: CAWAPQGANYGYTF
CDR3 DNA: TGTGCCTGGGCTCCACAGGGGGCTAACTATGGCTACACCTTC

V gene: TRBV6-5
clone size: NA
J gene: TRBJ2-7
D gene: NA
CDR3 protein: CASSYGATQTYEQYF
CDR3 DNA: TGTGCCAGCAGTTACGGGGCGACACAAACCTACGAGCAGTACTTC

V gene: TRBV5-1
clone size: NA
J gene: TRBJ2-1
D gene: TRBD1
CDR3 protein: CASSPGTGEGNEQFF
CDR3 DNA: TGCGCCAGCAGCCCAGGGACAGGGGAGGGGAATGAGCAGTTCTTC

V gene: TRBV7-9
clone size: few
J gene: TRBJ1-1
D gene: TRBD1
CDR3 protein: CASSFPSGGTEAFF
CDR3 DNA: TGTGCCAGCAGCTTTCCGTCAGGGGGCACTGAAGCTTTCTTT

V gene: TRBV7-3
clone size: NA
J gene: TRBJ2-4
D gene: TRBD2
CDR3 protein: CASSPSEREQAKNIQYF
CDR3 DNA: TGTGCCAGCAGCCCCTCCGAGCGGGAACAAGCCAAAAACATTCAGTACTTC

V gene: TRBV6-5
clone size: once
J gene: TRBJ1-6
D gene: NA
CDR3 protein: CATRGEYNSPLHF
CDR3 DNA: TGTGCCACCCGGGGGGAGTATAATTCACCCCTCCACTTT

V gene: TRBV10-3
clone size: NA
J gene: TRBJ2-1
D gene: TRBD2
CDR3 protein: CAISEAVAGAGEGEQFF
CDR3 DNA: TGTGCCATCAGTGAGGCGGTAGCGGGGGCCGGGGAAGGTGAGCAGTTCTTC

V gene: TRBV28
clone size: NA
J gene: TRBJ1-1
D gene: NA
CDR3 protein: CASSPQRSVNTEAFF
CDR3 DNA: TGTGCCAGCAGTCCCCAGCGGTCCGTGAACACTGAAGCTTTCTTT

V gene: TRBV7-9
clone size: NA
J gene: TRBJ1-2
D gene: NA
CDR3 protein: CASSLAAGPWSGYTF
CDR3 DNA: TGTGCCAGCAGCTTAGCGGCAGGCCCCTGGAGTGGCTACACCTTC

V gene: TRBV7-2
clone size: once
J gene: TRBJ2-5
D gene: TRBD2
CDR3 protein: CASREGLAVGGTQYF
CDR3 DNA: TGTGCCAGCAGGGAGGGACTAGCGGTTGGGGGGACCCAGTACTTC

V gene: TRBV18
clone size: few
J gene: TRBJ2-5
D gene: NA
CDR3 protein: CASSPRDTQYF
CDR3 DNA: TGTGCCAGCTCACCCCGGGACACCCAGTACTTC

V gene: TRBV11-1
clone size: NA
J gene: TRBJ2-7
D gene: NA
CDR3 protein: CASSGTVTYEQYF
CDR3 DNA: TGTGCCAGCTCCGGGACGGTCACCTACGAGCAGTACTTC

V gene: TRBV10-2
clone size: NA
J gene: TRBJ1-1
D gene: NA
CDR3 protein: CASARMGPGVEYTEAFF
CDR3 DNA: TGCGCCAGCGCCCGAATGGGACCAGGGGTGGAGTACACTGAAGCTTTCTTT